This T cell receptor beta chain was sequenced for a study of Graves' ophthalmopathy and Graves' hyperthyroidism. Findings and limits, study-wide: The blood repertoire also included most expanded thyroid clonotypes above 0.001 frequency. The model's prediction of ophthalmopathy progression had approximately 68% sensitivity and around 72% specificity.

Only newly diagnosed hyperthyroidism patients aged 18 to 65, with under 2 months' duration, were enrolled. The authors diagnosed from clinical symptoms, serum thyroxine, TRAb, thyroid ultrasound and orbital computed tomography. Concerning this clonotype: Its antigen remains unidentified.

RNA transcripts yielded amplified TCR beta CDR3 regions. HTBI primers were employed in first-round RT-PCR, then a second-round multiplex PCR followed. Each CDR3 protein gets one entry after TCRdb re-called the multiplex PCR reads with MiXCR. The sample shows around 1,000,000 distinct CDR3 sequences, about 36% of them seen only once. After removal of 7 bases from V and 7 bases from J, the junction contained 8 bases not matched to a gene. Germline V gene lookup returns CDR1 MNHEY and CDR2 SVGEGT. The length of the CDR3 is 14 residues. The chain links TRBV6-2 or TRBV6-3 to TRBJ2-2, with 8 bases that match TRBD1. Sequencing used peripheral blood or thyroid tissue (not recorded which). The receptor was isolated from an adult man with Graves' hyperthyroidism. CDR3 in amino acids: CASTGTGGRGELFF. In DNA, the CDR3 is TGTGCCAGCACCGGAACAGGGGGTCGCGGGGAGCTGTTTTTT.